This entry concerns a single T cell receptor beta chain. This specimen comes from a study of blood T cell repertoires in COVID-19. CDR3 length: 17 amino acids. The junction had 15 bases not matched to a gene; V was cut back by 10 bases and J by 9 bases. The V gene's germline CDR1 is SNHLY and CDR2 FYNNEI. Profiled with immunoSEQ multiplex PCR; TCRdb holds only in-frame clones, not every one. The sample carries some 230,000 clones, roughly 83% recorded once. Individuals drawn from approximately 26 US areas were roughly 18 to 100 years old. Sequencing was done on a sample of PBMCs or T cells enriched from blood (not recorded which). The TCR originated in a woman aged 40-49 years with acute COVID-19. V gene TRBV2 combines with J gene TRBJ2-1; 16 bases align to TRBD2. CDR3 region: CATSGTSGGVLAAEQFF. CDR3 nucleotides: TGTGCCACCTCCGGGACTAGCGGGGGGGTCTTAGCGGCTGAGCAGTTCTTC. Full variable domain (missing parts from reference TRBV2 and TRBJ2-1): EPEVTQTPSHQVTQMGQEVILRCVPISNHLYFYWYRQILGQKVEFLVSFYNNEISEKSEIFDDQFSVERPDGSNFTLKIRSTKLEDSAMYFCATSGTSGGVLAAEQFFGPGTRLTVL.